This T cell receptor beta chain came from a study of chemoradiotherapy in HPV16-positive cancers (dated by TCRdb to between 2022 and 2023). Study-wide context: Using functional T-cell assays on cells from a couple of HPV16-positive patients, the researchers defined candidate HPV-specific T-cell clones and common TCR motifs. Whether T-cell immunity against the HPV oncoproteins E6 and E7 changes during chemoradiotherapy and whether survival is affected by this immunity were examined in the study. Next, the candidate HPV-specific TCRs and motifs were followed in TCR repertoires from about 90 patients with HPV-related cancers. What the authors observed across the whole study: Only two HPV16-positive patients were used to derive the functional definition of HPV-specific T cells, and the survival association was reported for HPV16-positive patients. In HPV16-positive patients, expansion of HPV-responsive T cells during chemoradiotherapy was associated with improved recurrence-free survival. Expansion of candidate HPV-specific clones and E7-related TCR motifs was observed in the tumor microenvironment during treatment, whereas no such expansion was observed for non-HPV-specific T cells.

The germline V gene (reference sequence) yields MNHEY for CDR1 and SMNVEV for CDR2. The V and J ends are trimmed by 6 bases and 9 bases, leaving 18 bases between them. Including cysteine and phenylalanine, the CDR3 has 15 amino acids. Only the CDR3 DNA is retained, 45 bases long and in frame from the first base. The protocol used for the library was the immunoSEQ multiplex PCR assay. The clones in this table, taken by TCRdb from immuneACCESS, are in-frame only. Not every clone is retained; where verified, under half of the shortfall comes from an unresolved V gene, and the cause of the rest is unknown. For this sample there are around 13,000 clones; about 85% appear just once. The top ten hold 5.8% of the sample. Details on this clone: Its cognate antigen has yet to be identified. No qualities accompany the bases; no much larger clone lies one base away.

Repertoires were sampled multiple times during chemoradiotherapy, which allowed clonal expansion in the tumor microenvironment to be followed. The source is a human donor with HPV-associated anogenital cancer. The rearranged chain carries TRBV27 and TRBJ1-6; no D gene call is confident. The source was blood, collected from a patient who underwent chemoradiotherapy. The sequenced DNA: TGTGCCAGCAGCAGCCGGGGAGGGATGGGTTCACCCCTCCACTTT. It is translated as CASSSRGGMGSPLHF.